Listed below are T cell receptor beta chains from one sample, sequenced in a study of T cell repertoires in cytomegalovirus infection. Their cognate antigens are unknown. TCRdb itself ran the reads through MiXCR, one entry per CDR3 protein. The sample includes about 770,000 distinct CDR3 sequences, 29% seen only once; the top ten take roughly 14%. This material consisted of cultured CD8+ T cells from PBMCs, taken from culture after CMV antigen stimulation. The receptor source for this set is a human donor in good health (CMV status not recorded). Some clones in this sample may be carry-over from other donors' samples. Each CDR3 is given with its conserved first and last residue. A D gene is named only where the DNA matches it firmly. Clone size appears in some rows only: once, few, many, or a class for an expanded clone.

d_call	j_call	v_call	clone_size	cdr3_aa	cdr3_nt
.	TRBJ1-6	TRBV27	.	CASSFGIPNSPLHF	TGTGCCAGCAGTTTTGGGATACCCAATTCACCCCTCCACTTT
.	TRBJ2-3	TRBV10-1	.	CASSEGKTADTQYF	TGCGCCAGCAGTGAAGGGAAAACTGCAGATACGCAGTATTTT
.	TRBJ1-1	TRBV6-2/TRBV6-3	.	CASRPDSWNTEAFF	TGTGCCAGCAGACCAGACAGCTGGAACACTGAAGCTTTCTTT
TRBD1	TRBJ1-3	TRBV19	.	CAVARDSAGNTIYF	TGTGCCGTTGCCCGGGACAGCGCTGGAAACACCATATATTTT
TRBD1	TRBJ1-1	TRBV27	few	CATGGRGRGTEAFF	TGTGCCACAGGGGGCAGGGGGCGCGGGACTGAAGCTTTCTTT
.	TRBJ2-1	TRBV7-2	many	CASRRQSSYNEQFF	TGTGCCAGCAGGAGACAGAGCTCCTACAATGAGCAGTTCTTC
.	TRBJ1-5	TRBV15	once	CATSREWNAQPQHF	TGTGCCACCAGCAGAGAATGGAATGCTCAGCCCCAGCATTTT
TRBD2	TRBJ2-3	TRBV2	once	CASTYGLAGADTQYF	TGTGCCAGCACCTACGGACTAGCGGGGGCAGATACGCAGTATTTT
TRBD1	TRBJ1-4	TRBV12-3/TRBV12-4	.	CASSSYRGHEKLFF	TGTGCCAGCAGTTCCTACAGGGGCCATGAAAAACTGTTTTTT
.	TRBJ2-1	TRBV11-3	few	CASSHEKVAGIGEQFF	TGTGCCAGCAGCCACGAGAAAGTAGCAGGGATCGGTGAGCAGTTCTTC